This T cell receptor beta chain was obtained from a study of blood T cell repertoires in COVID-19. In the study overall: Samples taken during acute and convalescent COVID-19 were collected in the United States, Italy and Spain. Sample material is recorded as cDNA or gDNA derived from T cells, B-cell-depleted T cells, or PBMCs.

The germline CDR1 and CDR2 sequences are SNHLY and FYNNEI. The V segment lost 6 bases and the J segment 8 bases; nucleotides outside the gene matches: 4. CDR3 length equals 12 residues. Per the original data handling: From reference gene primer amplification, estimates of nucleated cell counts were derived. Repertoires were generated with immunoSEQ multiplex PCR, while TCRdb's copy carries only in-frame clones and drops some. D and trimming come from the DNA, and the V and J calls and clone size come from that table. The table records about 440,000 clones, about 89% of them present only once. This receptor was identified in a woman between 25 and 40 years old with acute or convalescent COVID-19. The chain joins TRBV2 to TRBJ1-2; 9 bases match TRBD1. The sequenced sample consisted of peripheral blood. The CDR3 loop reads CASRGQGSGYTF. The DNA for the CDR3 is TGTGCCAGCAGGGGACAGGGTTCAGGCTACACCTTC. Combining the CDR3 with reference TRBV2 and TRBJ1-2 gives the whole variable domain EPEVTQTPSHQVTQMGQEVILRCVPISNHLYFYWYRQILGQKVEFLVSFYNNEISEKSEIFDDQFSVERPDGSNFTLKIRSTKLEDSAMYFCASRGQGSGYTFGSGTRLTVV.